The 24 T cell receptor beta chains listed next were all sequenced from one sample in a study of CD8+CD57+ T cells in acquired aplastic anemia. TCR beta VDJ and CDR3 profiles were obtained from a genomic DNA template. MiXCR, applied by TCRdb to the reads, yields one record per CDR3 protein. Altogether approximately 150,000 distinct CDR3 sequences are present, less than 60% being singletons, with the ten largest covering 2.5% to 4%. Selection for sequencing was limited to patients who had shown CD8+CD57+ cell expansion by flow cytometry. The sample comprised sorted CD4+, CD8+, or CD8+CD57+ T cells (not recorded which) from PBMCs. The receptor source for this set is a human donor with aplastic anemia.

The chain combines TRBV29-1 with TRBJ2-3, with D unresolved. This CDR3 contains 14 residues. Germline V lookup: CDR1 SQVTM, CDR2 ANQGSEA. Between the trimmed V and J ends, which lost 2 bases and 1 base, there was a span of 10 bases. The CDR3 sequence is CSVEPGRGTDTQYF. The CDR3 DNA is TGCAGCGTTGAACCAGGACGGGGCACAGATACGCAGTATTTT.

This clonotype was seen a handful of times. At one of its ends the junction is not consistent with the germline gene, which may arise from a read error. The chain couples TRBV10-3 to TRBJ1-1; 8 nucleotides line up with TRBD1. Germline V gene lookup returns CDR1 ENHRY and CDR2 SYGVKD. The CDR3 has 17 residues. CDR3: CASSYSINRGFSTEAFF. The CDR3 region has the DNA TGTGCCAGCAGTTACTCTATAAACAGGGGGTTTAGCACTGAAGCTTTCTTT.

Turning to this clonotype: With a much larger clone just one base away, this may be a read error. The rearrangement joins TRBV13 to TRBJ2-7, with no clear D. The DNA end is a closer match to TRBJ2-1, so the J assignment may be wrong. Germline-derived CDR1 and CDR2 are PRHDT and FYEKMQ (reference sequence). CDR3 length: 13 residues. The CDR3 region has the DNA TGTGCCAGCAGCAACATACGGGCTCGCGAGCAGTTCTTC. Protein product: CASSNIRAREQFF.

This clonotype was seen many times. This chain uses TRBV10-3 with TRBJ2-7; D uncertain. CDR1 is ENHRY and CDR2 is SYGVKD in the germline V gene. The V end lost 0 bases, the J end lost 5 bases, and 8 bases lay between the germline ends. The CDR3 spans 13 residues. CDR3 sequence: CAISESSNNEQYF. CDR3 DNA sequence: TGTGCCATCAGTGAGTCATCAAACAACGAGCAGTACTTC.

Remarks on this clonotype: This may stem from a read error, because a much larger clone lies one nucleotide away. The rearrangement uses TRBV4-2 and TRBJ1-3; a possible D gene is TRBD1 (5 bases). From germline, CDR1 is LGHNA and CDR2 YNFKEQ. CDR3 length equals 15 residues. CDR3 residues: CAGSQDGAPGNTIYF. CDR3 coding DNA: TGTGCCGGCAGCCAAGATGGGGCTCCTGGAAACACCATATATTTT.

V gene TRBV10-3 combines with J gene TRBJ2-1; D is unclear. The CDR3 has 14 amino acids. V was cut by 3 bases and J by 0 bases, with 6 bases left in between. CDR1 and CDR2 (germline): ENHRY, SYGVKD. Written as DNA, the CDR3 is TGTGCCATCAGTGACCCGGGCTCCTACAATGAGCAGTTCTTC. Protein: CAISDPGSYNEQFF.

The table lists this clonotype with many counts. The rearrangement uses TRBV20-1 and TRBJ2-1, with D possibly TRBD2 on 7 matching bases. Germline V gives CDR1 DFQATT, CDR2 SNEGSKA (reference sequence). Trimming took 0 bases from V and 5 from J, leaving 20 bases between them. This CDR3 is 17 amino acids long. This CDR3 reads CSARDLRGGGAHNEQFF. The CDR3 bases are TGCAGTGCTAGAGATCTTAGAGGAGGGGGGGCCCACAATGAGCAGTTCTTC.

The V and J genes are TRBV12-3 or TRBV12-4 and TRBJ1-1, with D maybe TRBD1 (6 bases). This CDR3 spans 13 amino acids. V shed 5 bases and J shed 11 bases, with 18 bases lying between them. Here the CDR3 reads CASSLTFTGKAFF. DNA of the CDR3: TGTGCCAGCAGTCTAACCTTTACAGGGAAGGCTTTCTTT.

The chain's CDR3 is CAISAGQDQPQHF. CDR3 bases: TGTGCCATCAGCGCGGGACAGGATCAGCCCCAGCATTTT. The chain combines TRBV6-1 with TRBJ1-5; 8 bases are a match to TRBD1. Germline V gives CDR1 MNHNS, CDR2 SASEGT. With V trimmed by 10 bases and J by 5 bases, 7 bases remained unmatched. CDR3 size: 13 residues.

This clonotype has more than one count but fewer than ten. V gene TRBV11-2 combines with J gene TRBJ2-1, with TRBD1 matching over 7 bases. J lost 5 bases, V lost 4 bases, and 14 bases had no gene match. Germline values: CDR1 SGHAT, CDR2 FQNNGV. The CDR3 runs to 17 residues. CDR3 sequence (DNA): TGTGCCAGCAGCTCCGCCCTTGACAGGGCGGTCCACAATGAGCAGTTCTTC. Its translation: CASSSALDRAVHNEQFF. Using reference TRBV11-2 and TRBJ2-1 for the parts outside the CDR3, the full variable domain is EAGVAQSPRYKIIEKRQSVAFWCNPISGHATLYWYQQILGQGPKLLIQFQNNGVVDDSQLPKDRFSAERLKGVDSTLKIQPAKLEDSAVYLCASSSALDRAVHNEQFFGPGTRLTVL.

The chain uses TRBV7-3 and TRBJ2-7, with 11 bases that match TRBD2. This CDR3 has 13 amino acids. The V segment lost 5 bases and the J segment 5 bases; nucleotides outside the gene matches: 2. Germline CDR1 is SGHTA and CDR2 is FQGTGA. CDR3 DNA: TGTGCCAGCAGCCTAGCGGGGGGAAACGAGCAGTACTTC. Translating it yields CASSLAGGNEQYF.

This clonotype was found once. The CDR3 reads CASSERTGKNTGELFF. In nucleotides, the CDR3 is TGCGCCAGCAGTGAGAGGACAGGGAAGAACACCGGGGAGCTGTTTTTT. The chain carries TRBV10-1 and TRBJ2-2; 8 nucleotides match TRBD1. V shed 2 bases and J 1 base; nucleotides not matched to a gene: 3. The CDR3 has 16 amino acids. Germline assignment: CDR1 WNHNN and CDR2 SYGVQD (reference sequence).

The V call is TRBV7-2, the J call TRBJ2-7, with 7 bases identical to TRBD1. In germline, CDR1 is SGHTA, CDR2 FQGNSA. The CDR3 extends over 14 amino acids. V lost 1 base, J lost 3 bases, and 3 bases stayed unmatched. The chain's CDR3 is CASSLVQGSYEQYF. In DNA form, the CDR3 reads TGTGCCAGCAGCTTAGTACAGGGGAGCTACGAGCAGTACTTC.

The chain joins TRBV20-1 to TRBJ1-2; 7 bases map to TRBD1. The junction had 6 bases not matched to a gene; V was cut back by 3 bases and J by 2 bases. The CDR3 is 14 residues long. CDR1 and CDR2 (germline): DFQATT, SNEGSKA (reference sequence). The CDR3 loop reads CSARTQGSNYGYTF. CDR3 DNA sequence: TGCAGTGCTAGGACACAGGGGAGCAACTATGGCTACACCTTC.

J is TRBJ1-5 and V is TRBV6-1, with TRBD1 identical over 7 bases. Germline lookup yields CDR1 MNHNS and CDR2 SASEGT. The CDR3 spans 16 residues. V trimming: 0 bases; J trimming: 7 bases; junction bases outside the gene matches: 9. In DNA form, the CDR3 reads TGTGCCAGCAGTGAAGCAGCGACAGGGCTGGGGCAGCCCCAGCATTTT. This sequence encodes CASSEAATGLGQPQHF.

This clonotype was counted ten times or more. The CDR3 reads CASSTFTDTQYF. As DNA, the CDR3 is TGTGCCAGCAGCACCTTCACAGATACGCAGTATTTT. The J gene is TRBJ2-3, the V gene TRBV9; D is undetermined. V lost 4 bases and J 2 bases, leaving 5 bases between the germline ends. The CDR3 contains 12 residues. Germline-derived CDR1 and CDR2 are SGDLS and YYNGEE.

The CDR3 is CATSYRAVGNTEAFF. The CDR3 DNA reads TGTGCCACCAGCTACAGGGCCGTAGGGAACACTGAAGCTTTCTTT. The chain carries TRBV15 and TRBJ1-1; D is perhaps TRBD1 (6 bases). Trimming removed 5 bases from V and 1 base from J, with 14 bases in between. In germline, CDR1 is LNHNV, CDR2 YYDKDF (reference sequence). This CDR3 spans 15 amino acids.

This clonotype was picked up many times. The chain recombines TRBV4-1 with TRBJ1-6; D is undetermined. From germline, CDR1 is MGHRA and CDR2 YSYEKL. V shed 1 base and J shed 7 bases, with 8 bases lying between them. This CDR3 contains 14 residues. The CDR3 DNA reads TGCGCCAGCAGCCAAGGGACGGAAAATTCACCCCTCCACTTT. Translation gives CASSQGTENSPLHF.

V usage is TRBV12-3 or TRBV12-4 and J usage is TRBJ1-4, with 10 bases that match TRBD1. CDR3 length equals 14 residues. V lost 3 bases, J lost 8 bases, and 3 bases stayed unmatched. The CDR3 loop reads CASSLTGGGEKLFF. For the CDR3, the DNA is TGTGCCAGCAGTTTGACAGGGGGCGGGGAAAAACTGTTTTTT.

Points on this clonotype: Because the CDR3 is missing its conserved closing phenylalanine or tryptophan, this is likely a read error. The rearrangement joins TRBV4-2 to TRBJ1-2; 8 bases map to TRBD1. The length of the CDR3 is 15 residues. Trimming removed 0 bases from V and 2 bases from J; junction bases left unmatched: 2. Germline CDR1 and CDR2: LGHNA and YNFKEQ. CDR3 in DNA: TGTGCCAGCAGCCAAGAGACAGGGGCGAACTATGGCTACACCCTC. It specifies CASSQETGANYGYTL.

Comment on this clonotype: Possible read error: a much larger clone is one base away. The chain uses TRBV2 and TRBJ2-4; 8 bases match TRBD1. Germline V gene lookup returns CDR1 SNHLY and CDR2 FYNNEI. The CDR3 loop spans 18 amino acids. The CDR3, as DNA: TGTGCCAGCAGTGAGTTTCTGAGACAGGGGTTAGCCAAAAACATTCGGTACTTC. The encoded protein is CASSEFLRQGLAKNIRYF. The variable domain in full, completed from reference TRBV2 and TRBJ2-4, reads EPEVTQTPSHQVTQMGQEVILRCVPISNHLYFYWYRQILGQKVEFLVSFYNNEISEKSEIFDDQFSVERPDGSNFTLKIRSTKLEDSAMYFCASSEFLRQGLAKNIRYFGAGTRLSVL.

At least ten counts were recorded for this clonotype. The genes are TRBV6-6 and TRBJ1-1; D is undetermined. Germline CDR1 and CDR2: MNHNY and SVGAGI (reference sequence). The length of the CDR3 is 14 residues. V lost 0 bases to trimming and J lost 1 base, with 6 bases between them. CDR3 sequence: CASSYSRPNTEAFF. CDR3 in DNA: TGTGCCAGCAGTTACTCTCGCCCGAACACTGAAGCTTTCTTT.

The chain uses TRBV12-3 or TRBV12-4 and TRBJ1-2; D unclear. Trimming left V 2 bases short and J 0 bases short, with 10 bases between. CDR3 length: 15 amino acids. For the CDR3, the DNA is TGTGCCAGCAGTTTATGGGGAGAGGCTAACTATGGCTACACCTTC. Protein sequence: CASSLWGEANYGYTF.

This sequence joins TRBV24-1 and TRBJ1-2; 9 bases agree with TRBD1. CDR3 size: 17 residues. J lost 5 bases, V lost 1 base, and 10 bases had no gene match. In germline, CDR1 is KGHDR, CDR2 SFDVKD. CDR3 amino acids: CATSDFRGQGREYGYTF. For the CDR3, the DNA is TGTGCCACCAGTGATTTCCGGGGACAGGGAAGGGAGTATGGCTACACCTTC.